This TCR beta chain appears in the sequencing data of a study of blood T cell repertoires in COVID-19. Study background: COVID-19 samples from acute and convalescent phases originated in the United States, Italy and Spain.

The germline V gene has CDR1 MNHEY and CDR2 SVGAGI. V was trimmed by 5 bases and J by 1 base, leaving 13 bases between them. The CDR3 spans 15 residues. Only in-frame clones appear in the TCRdb table, and some are missing; sequencing was by immunoSEQ multiplex PCR. The table records about 290,000 clones, 80% to 90% of them present only once. The sequenced sample was peripheral blood. The TCR comes from a man aged 40-49 years with acute or convalescent COVID-19. The J gene is TRBJ2-3, the V gene TRBV6-5, with a possible D match to TRBD2 (6 bases). The CDR3 DNA reads as TGTGCCAGCAGTAATCAACAGCGGGGCACAGATACGCAGTATTTT. It translates to CASSNQQRGTDTQYF.